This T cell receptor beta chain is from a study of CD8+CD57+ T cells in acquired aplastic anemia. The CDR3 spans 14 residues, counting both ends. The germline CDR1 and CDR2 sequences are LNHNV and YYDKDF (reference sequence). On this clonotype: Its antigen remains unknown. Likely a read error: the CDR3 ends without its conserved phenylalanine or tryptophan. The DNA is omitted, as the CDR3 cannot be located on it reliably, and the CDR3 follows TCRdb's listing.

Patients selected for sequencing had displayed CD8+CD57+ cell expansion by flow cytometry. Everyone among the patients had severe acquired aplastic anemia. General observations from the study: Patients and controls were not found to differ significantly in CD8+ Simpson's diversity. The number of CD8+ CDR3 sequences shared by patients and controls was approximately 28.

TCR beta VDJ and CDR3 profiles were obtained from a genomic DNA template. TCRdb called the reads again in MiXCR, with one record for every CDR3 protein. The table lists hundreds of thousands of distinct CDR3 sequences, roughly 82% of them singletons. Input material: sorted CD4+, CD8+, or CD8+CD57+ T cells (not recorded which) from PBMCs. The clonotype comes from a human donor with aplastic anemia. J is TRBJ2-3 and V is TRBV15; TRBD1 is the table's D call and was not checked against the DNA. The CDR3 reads CATSLGGSQDTQYS.